The 28 T cell receptor beta chains reported below all come from one sample, sequenced in a study of T cells in Graves' hyperthyroidism and ophthalmopathy. The investigators amplified TCR beta CDR3 regions from RNA transcripts. The study used the HTBI primer set for a first-round RT-PCR of the TCR CDR3. TCRdb re-called the multiplex PCR reads through MiXCR, storing one row per CDR3 protein. The sample holds 500,000 to 600,000 distinct CDR3 sequences, approximately 44% seen once. Sequenced input: peripheral blood or thyroid tissue (not recorded which). Receptors originate from a woman under 30 with Graves' hyperthyroidism.

This clonotype occurred many times. The chain combines TRBV20-1 with TRBJ1-5; possibly TRBD1 for D (5 bases). The V and J ends lost 6 bases and 7 bases respectively, with 13 bases between them. From germline, CDR1 is DFQATT and CDR2 SNEGSKA (reference sequence). CDR3 length equals 12 residues. As DNA, the CDR3 is TGCAGTGCCTGGGGACGGGGACAGCCCCAGCATTTT. It encodes CSAWGRGQPQHF.

Many counts were recorded for this clonotype. V usage is TRBV19 and J usage is TRBJ1-1; 8 bases are a match to TRBD1. This CDR3 comprises 15 residues. Germline CDR1 is LNHDA and CDR2 is SQIVND (reference sequence). V lost 5 bases to trimming and J lost 6 bases; unmatched junction nucleotides: 11. The CDR3 reads CASSAPTGVTAEAFF. The CDR3 nucleotides are TGTGCCAGTAGTGCCCCGACAGGGGTTACTGCTGAAGCTTTCTTT.

This clonotype was recorded many times. The V call is TRBV7-9, the J call TRBJ2-7; 11 bases align to TRBD2. The V gene's germline CDR1 is SEHNR and CDR2 FQNEAQ (reference sequence). The CDR3 consists of 18 residues. Trimming took 5 bases from V and 2 from J; bases not matched to a gene: 14. In DNA form, the CDR3 reads TGTGCCAGCAGCCTTCGGTTAGGGACTAGCGGAAATCCCTACGAGCAGTACTTC. Its translation is CASSLRLGTSGNPYEQYF. Filled out from reference TRBV7-9 and TRBJ2-7, the complete variable domain reads DTGVSQNPRHKITKRGQNVTFRCDPISEHNRLYWYRQTLGQGPEFLTYFQNEAQLEKSRLLSDRFSAERPKGSFSTLEIQRTEQGDSAMYLCASSLRLGTSGNPYEQYFGPGTRLTVT.

The gene calls are TRBV29-1 and TRBJ1-5; tentative D call: TRBD1 (6 bases). Germline V CDR1 and CDR2: SQVTM, ANQGSEA. This CDR3 region has 11 residues. V dropped 3 bases and J dropped 14 bases, with 14 bases sitting between them. The CDR3 bases are TGCAGCGTTGAGGACAGCAGCTACGAGCATTTT. Its translation is CSVEDSSYEHF.

This clonotype has at least ten counts. The rearrangement links TRBV11-2 to TRBJ1-2; 7 bases line up with TRBD1. Trimming took 5 bases from V and 0 from J; bases not matched to a gene: 6. The CDR3 extends over 15 amino acids. Germline-derived CDR1 and CDR2 are SGHAT and FQNNGV. The CDR3: CASSTLQGANYGYTF. The CDR3 DNA follows: TGTGCCAGCAGCACCCTCCAGGGGGCTAACTATGGCTACACCTTC.

This clonotype has a count of ten or more. The genes are TRBV7-9 and TRBJ2-3; no clear D. Germline values: CDR1 SEHNR, CDR2 FQNEAQ (reference sequence). The CDR3 runs to 14 residues. V shed 3 bases and J shed 0 bases, with 7 bases lying between them. CDR3 region: CASSFKGSTDTQYF. The CDR3 nucleotides read TGTGCCAGCAGCTTTAAGGGCAGCACAGATACGCAGTATTTT.

There are a few counts of this clonotype. This chain joins TRBV7-3 and TRBJ1-4, with a tentative D call TRBD1 (6 bases). Trimming took 1 base from V and 0 from J, leaving 12 bases between them. CDR3 length equals 17 residues. CDR1 SGHTA and CDR2 FQGTGA come from the germline V gene. CDR3 sequence reads: CASSLIRQAATNEKLFF. CDR3 nucleotide sequence: TGTGCCAGCAGCTTAATAAGACAGGCCGCAACTAATGAAAAACTGTTTTTT.

This chain uses TRBV12-3 or TRBV12-4 with TRBJ2-5; D might be TRBD1 (8 bases). V was clipped by 5 bases and J by 11 bases, with 15 bases between them. The CDR3 sequence is 12 residues long. CDR3 DNA: TGTGCCAGCAGTCGACAGGGGAGGGCTCAGTACTTC. Translating gives CASSRQGRAQYF.

This clonotype has a single count. The rearrangement links TRBV2 to TRBJ2-6; TRBD2 aligns across 8 bases. V lost 4 bases to trimming and J lost 19 bases; unmatched junction nucleotides: 12. Germline V lookup: CDR1 SNHLY, CDR2 FYNNEI. The CDR3 extends over 13 amino acids. This chain's CDR3 is CASSVGGGQRPTF. The CDR3 DNA follows: TGTGCCAGCAGTGTCGGGGGGGGCCAACGTCCTACTTTC.

V is TRBV19 and J is TRBJ2-7; D gene unclear. The germline CDR1 and CDR2 sequences are LNHDA and SQIVND (reference sequence). The CDR3 is made up of 13 amino acids. With 3 bases removed from V and 2 bases from J, the gap between germline ends came to 8 bases. The CDR3 DNA reads TGTGCCAGTAGTATGCACGGCACCTACGAGCAGTACTTC. Protein sequence: CASSMHGTYEQYF.

This clonotype was detected many times. V is TRBV14 and J is TRBJ2-7; D uncertain. The V gene's germline CDR1 is SGHDN and CDR2 FVKESK. V was clipped by 1 base and J by 2 bases, with 12 bases between them. The CDR3 extends over 15 amino acids. The CDR3 spells CASSQGTVDPYEQYF. The CDR3 nucleotides read TGTGCCAGCAGCCAAGGGACCGTCGACCCCTACGAGCAGTACTTC.

This clonotype was detected ten times or more. The V and J genes are TRBV7-3 and TRBJ2-2, with TRBD1 as a possible D gene (5 bases). V dropped 4 bases and J dropped 7 bases, with 13 bases sitting between them. The CDR3 has 14 residues. Germline lookup yields CDR1 SGHTA and CDR2 FQGTGA. The CDR3: CASSSQGVGGELFF. In nucleotides, the CDR3 is TGTGCCAGCAGCTCCCAAGGGGTGGGCGGGGAGCTGTTTTTT.

This clonotype was picked up a small number of times. This chain connects TRBV18 to TRBJ2-7, with TRBD1 matching over 10 bases. The CDR3 extends over 15 amino acids. CDR1 is KGHSH, CDR2 LQKENI, per germline. V lost 2 bases and J lost 2; bases outside the gene matches: 3. This CDR3 is CASSPAGTGAYEQYF. As DNA, the CDR3 is TGTGCCAGCTCACCAGCCGGGACAGGGGCCTACGAGCAGTACTTC.

Remarks on this clonotype: A much more abundant neighbour one base away suggests this may be a read error. The J gene is TRBJ2-7, the V gene TRBV15; 9 bases match TRBD2. The CDR3 loop spans 15 amino acids. Germline V gene data show CDR1 as LNHNV and CDR2 as YYDKDF (reference sequence). The V gene end was trimmed by 1 base and the J gene end by 7 bases; junction bases not matched to a gene: 8. Here the CDR3 reads CATSRAGLAQNEQYF. CDR3 DNA sequence: TGTGCCACCAGCAGAGCGGGACTAGCTCAGAATGAGCAGTACTTC.

On this clonotype: A read error may explain this, as a much larger clone is one base away. This sequence joins TRBV5-1 and TRBJ2-7; tentatively, D is TRBD1 or TRBD2 (5 bases each). Trimming removed 3 bases at V and 9 bases at J, with 19 bases between. The CDR3 covers 14 residues. CDR1 SGHRS and CDR2 YFSETQ come from the germline V gene. The CDR3 reads CASSWGTSTALQYF. The CDR3 nucleotides read TGCGCCAGCAGCTGGGGGACGAGTACGGCTTTGCAGTACTTC.

This clonotype has at least ten counts. V gene TRBV7-8 combines with J gene TRBJ1-3; the D is unclear. Germline assignment: CDR1 SGHVS and CDR2 FQNEAQ. This CDR3 region has 15 residues. V was clipped by 2 bases and J by 0 bases, with 8 bases between them. CDR3 amino acids: CASSLSVPSGNTIYF. The CDR3 DNA reads as TGTGCCAGCAGCTTATCGGTGCCCTCTGGAAACACCATATATTTT.

This sequence joins TRBV19 and TRBJ2-7; either TRBD1 or TRBD2 may fit D (5 bases each). V lost 5 bases and J 2 bases, leaving 16 bases between the germline ends. This CDR3 region has 15 residues. Germline-derived CDR1 and CDR2 are LNHDA and SQIVND (reference sequence). In nucleotides, the CDR3 is TGTGCCAGTAGTTCAACGGGGCGTATCCCCTACGAGCAGTACTTC. It translates to CASSSTGRIPYEQYF.

This clonotype was recorded many times. This chain connects TRBV20-1 to TRBJ1-6; D is perhaps TRBD1 (5 bases). The CDR3 runs 14 residues. In germline, CDR1 is DFQATT, CDR2 SNEGSKA (reference sequence). V was clipped by 3 bases and J by 9 bases, with 15 bases between them. CDR3 coding DNA: TGCAGTGCTAGTCCGGCAGGGATGGTTTCACCCCTCCACTTT. Translated: CSASPAGMVSPLHF.

The V call is TRBV29-1, the J call TRBJ1-2, with 7 bases fitting TRBD1. This CDR3 is built from 16 residues. The V gene's germline CDR1 is SQVTM and CDR2 ANQGSEA. V dropped 3 bases and J dropped 0; count of bases not matched to a gene: 10. CDR3 sequence: CSVDQHTGDSNYGYTF. The CDR3, as DNA: TGCAGCGTTGACCAACATACAGGGGATTCTAACTATGGCTACACCTTC.

This clonotype was detected ten times or more. The chain carries TRBV7-2 and TRBJ2-7, with D maybe TRBD2 (6 bases). In germline, CDR1 is SGHTA, CDR2 FQGNSA. The CDR3 runs to 14 residues. V lost 5 bases and J lost 3, with 14 bases in between. In DNA, the CDR3 is TGTGCCAGCAGCGACTGGGAGGCCCTCTACGAGCAGTACTTC. Translated, it gives CASSDWEALYEQYF.

The chain combines TRBV20-1 with TRBJ1-2, with TRBD1 matching 9 bases. V trimming: 1 base; J trimming: 3 bases; junction bases outside the gene matches: 6. The germline gives CDR1 DFQATT, CDR2 SNEGSKA (reference sequence). The CDR3 sequence is 15 residues long. The CDR3 here is CSARAGTGTHYGYTF. For the CDR3, the DNA is TGCAGTGCTAGAGCTGGGACAGGGACCCACTATGGCTACACCTTC.

This clonotype was counted only a few times. V is TRBV6-9 and J is TRBJ1-2, with unresolved D. Germline lookup yields CDR1 MNHGY and CDR2 SVAAGI. Trimming left V 1 base short and J 1 base short, with 19 bases between. This CDR3 region has 18 residues. CDR3 residues: CASSYWAWYTLYNYGYTF. The CDR3 DNA reads TGTGCCAGCAGTTATTGGGCCTGGTACACCTTATATAACTATGGCTACACCTTC.

The chain employs TRBV10-3 and TRBJ1-1, with D tentatively TRBD1 (5 bases). Trimming took 10 bases from V and 7 from J, leaving 19 bases between them. Germline-derived CDR1 and CDR2 are ENHRY and SYGVKD. The CDR3 is 13 residues long. CDR3 sequence: CASSQVQDNEAFF. The CDR3 DNA reads as TGTGCCAGCAGCCAAGTACAGGACAATGAAGCTTTCTTT.

In the case of this clonotype: The germline gene is not matched at one end of the junction; a read error may be the cause. The chain couples TRBV20-1 to TRBJ1-2, with D perhaps TRBD1 (6 bases). CDR3 length equals 12 residues. Germline CDR1 reads DFQATT; CDR2 reads SNEGSKA (reference sequence). CDR3 nucleotides: TGCAGTGCTAGGACGCGGGACACGTTGAGATTCTTC. It codes for CSARTRDTLRFF.

This clonotype has at least ten counts. The genes are TRBV25-1 and TRBJ2-7; TRBD1 matches 10 bases. CDR1 and CDR2 from the germline V gene are MGHDK and SYGVNS. The CDR3 runs to 14 residues. V was pared by 7 bases and J by 3 bases, with 6 bases of the junction left unmatched. Written as DNA, the CDR3 is TGTGCCAGCAAACCGGACAGGGGGAGCTACGAGCAGTACTTC. Translated: CASKPDRGSYEQYF.

Ten or more counts support this clonotype. The chain couples TRBV7-6 to TRBJ2-2, with TRBD2 identical over 10 bases. The length of the CDR3 is 18 residues. Per the germline V gene, CDR1 is SGHVS and CDR2 is FNYEAQ. The J segment lost 0 bases and the V segment lost 1 base, leaving 5 bases of the junction unmatched. CDR3 DNA: TGTGCCAGCAGCTTAGTTCTAGCGGGGGCCCCGAACACCGGGGAGCTGTTTTTT. Translating it yields CASSLVLAGAPNTGELFF.

Of note for this clonotype: This may come from a read error, since a much larger clone is one base off. This sequence joins TRBV2 and TRBJ2-7; unclear D gene. The CDR3 has 17 amino acids. Trimming left V 0 bases short and J 6 bases short, with 21 bases between. The germline gives CDR1 SNHLY, CDR2 FYNNEI. The CDR3 here is CASSEAVDRAVSGEQYF. CDR3 sequence (DNA): TGTGCCAGCAGTGAAGCTGTCGATAGAGCTGTCTCGGGCGAGCAGTACTTC. Full variable domain (missing parts from reference TRBV2 and TRBJ2-7): EPEVTQTPSHQVTQMGQEVILRCVPISNHLYFYWYRQILGQKVEFLVSFYNNEISEKSEIFDDQFSVERPDGSNFTLKIRSTKLEDSAMYFCASSEAVDRAVSGEQYFGPGTRLTVT.

This chain connects TRBV20-1 to TRBJ1-1; D gene ambiguous. CDR1 DFQATT and CDR2 SNEGSKA come from the germline V gene (reference sequence). V was trimmed by 3 bases and J by 0 bases, leaving 14 bases between them. The CDR3 covers 15 residues. CDR3 sequence: CSAREGGDMNTEAFF. DNA of the CDR3: TGCAGTGCTAGGGAGGGAGGCGACATGAACACTGAAGCTTTCTTT.